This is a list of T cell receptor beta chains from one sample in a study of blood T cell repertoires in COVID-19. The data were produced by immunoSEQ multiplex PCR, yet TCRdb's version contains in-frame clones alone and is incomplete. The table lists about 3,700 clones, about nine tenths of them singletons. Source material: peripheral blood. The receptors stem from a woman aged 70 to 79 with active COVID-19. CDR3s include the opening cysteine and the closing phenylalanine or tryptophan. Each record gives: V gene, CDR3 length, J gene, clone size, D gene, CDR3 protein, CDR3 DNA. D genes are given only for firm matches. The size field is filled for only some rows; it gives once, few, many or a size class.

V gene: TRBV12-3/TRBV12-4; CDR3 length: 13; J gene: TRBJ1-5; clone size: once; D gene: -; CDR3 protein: CASSQDGDQPQHF; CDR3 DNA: TGTGCCAGCAGTCAGGACGGGGATCAGCCCCAGCATTTT
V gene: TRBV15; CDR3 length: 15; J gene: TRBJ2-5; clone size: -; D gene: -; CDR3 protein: CATSRDWPPDLTQYF; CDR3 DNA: TGTGCCACCAGCAGAGATTGGCCACCCGATTTAACCCAGTACTTC
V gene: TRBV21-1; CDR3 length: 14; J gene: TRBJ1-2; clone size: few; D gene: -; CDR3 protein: CASTLKQGPYGYTF; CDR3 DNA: TGTGCCAGCACCCTAAAACAGGGGCCCTATGGCTACACCTTC
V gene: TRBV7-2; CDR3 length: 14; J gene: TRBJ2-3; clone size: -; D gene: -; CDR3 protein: CASSLRRAPDTQYF; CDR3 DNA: TGTGCCAGCAGCTTACGCAGGGCCCCCGATACGCAGTATTTT
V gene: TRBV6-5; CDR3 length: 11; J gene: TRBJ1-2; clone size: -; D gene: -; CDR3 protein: CASSRAVGYTF; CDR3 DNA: TGTGCCAGCAGCCGAGCGGTCGGCTACACCTTC
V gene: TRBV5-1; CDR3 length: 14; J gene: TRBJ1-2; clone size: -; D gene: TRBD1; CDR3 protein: CASRLTGFNYGYTF; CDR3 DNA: TGCGCCAGCAGGCTGACAGGGTTTAACTATGGCTACACCTTC
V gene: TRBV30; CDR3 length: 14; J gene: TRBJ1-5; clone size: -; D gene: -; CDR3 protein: CAWSVRGFDQPQHF; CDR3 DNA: TGTGCCTGGAGTGTAAGGGGTTTTGATCAGCCCCAGCATTTT
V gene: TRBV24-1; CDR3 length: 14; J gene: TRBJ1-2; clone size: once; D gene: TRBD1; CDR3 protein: CATSDFDRAYGYTF; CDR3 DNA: TGTGCCACCAGTGACTTTGACAGGGCCTATGGCTACACCTTC
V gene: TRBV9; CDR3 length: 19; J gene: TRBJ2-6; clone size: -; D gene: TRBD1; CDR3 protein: CASSVGWGQGASGANVLTF; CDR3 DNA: TGTGCCAGCAGCGTAGGCTGGGGACAGGGGGCCTCTGGGGCCAACGTCCTGACTTTC
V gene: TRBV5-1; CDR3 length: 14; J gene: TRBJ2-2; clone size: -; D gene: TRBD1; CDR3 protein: CATSRDRNTGELFF; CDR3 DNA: TGCGCCACAAGCCGGGACAGAAACACCGGGGAGCTGTTTTTT
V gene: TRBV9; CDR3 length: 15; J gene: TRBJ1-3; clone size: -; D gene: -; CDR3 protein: CASSVEKLPGNTIYF; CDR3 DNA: TGTGCCAGCAGCGTAGAGAAACTACCGGGAAACACCATATATTTT
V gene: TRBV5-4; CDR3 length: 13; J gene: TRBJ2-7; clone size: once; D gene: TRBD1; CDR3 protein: CASSWGQVSGQYF; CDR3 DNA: TGTGCCAGCAGCTGGGGACAGGTTTCTGGGCAGTACTTC
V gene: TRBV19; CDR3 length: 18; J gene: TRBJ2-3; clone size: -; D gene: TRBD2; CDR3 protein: CASSDSGGFRSSTDTQYF; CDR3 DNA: TGTGCCAGTAGTGATAGCGGGGGGTTTCGTTCTAGCACAGATACGCAGTATTTT
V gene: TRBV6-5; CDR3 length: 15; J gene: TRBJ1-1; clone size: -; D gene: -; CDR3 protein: CASSYEGRKNTEAFF; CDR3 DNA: TGTGCCAGCAGTTACGAGGGAAGAAAGAACACTGAAGCTTTCTTT
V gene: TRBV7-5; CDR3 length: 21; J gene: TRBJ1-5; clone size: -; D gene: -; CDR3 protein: CARSLPGQGGGFSYGNQPQHF; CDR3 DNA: TGTGCCAGAAGCTTGCCGGGACAGGGGGGCGGGTTTAGCTATGGCAATCAGCCCCAGCATTTT
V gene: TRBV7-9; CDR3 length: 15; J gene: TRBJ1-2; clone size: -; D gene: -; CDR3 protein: CASSFRNISNYGYTF; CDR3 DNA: TGTGCCAGCAGCTTTCGTAACATTTCTAACTATGGCTACACCTTC
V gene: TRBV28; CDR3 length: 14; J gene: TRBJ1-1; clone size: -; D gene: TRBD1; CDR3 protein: CASSLNAGTGSSFF; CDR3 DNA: TGTGCCAGCAGTCTTAACGCCGGGACAGGGTCGTCTTTCTTT
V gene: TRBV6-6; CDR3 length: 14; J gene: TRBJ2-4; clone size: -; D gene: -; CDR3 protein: CASTPDRAKNIQYF; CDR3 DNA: TGTGCCAGCACCCCGGACAGAGCCAAAAACATTCAGTACTTC
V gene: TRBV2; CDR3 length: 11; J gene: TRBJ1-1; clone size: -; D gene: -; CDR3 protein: CAAGGGVQAFF; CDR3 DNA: TGTGCCGCGGGAGGCGGGGTTCAAGCTTTCTTT
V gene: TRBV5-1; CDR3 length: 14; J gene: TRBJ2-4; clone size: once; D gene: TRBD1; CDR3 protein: CASSWGQGVNIQYF; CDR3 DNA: TGCGCCAGCAGCTGGGGACAGGGCGTAAACATTCAGTACTTC
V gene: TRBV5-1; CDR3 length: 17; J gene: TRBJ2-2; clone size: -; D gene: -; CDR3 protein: CASSLLLRTLNTGELFF; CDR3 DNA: TGCGCCAGCAGCTTGCTGCTTCGGACACTGAACACCGGGGAGCTGTTTTTT
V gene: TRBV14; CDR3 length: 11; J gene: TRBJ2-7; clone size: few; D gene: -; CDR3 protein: CASSQGAKQYF; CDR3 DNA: TGTGCCAGCAGCCAGGGGGCCAAGCAGTACTTC
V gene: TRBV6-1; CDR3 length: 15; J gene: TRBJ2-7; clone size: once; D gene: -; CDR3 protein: CASSELGTPEYEQYF; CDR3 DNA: TGTGCCAGCAGTGAATTGGGGACTCCAGAATACGAGCAGTACTTC
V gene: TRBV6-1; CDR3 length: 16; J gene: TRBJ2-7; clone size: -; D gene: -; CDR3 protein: CASSEAEWQFPYEQYF; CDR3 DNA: TGTGCCAGCAGTGAAGCGGAGTGGCAGTTCCCCTACGAGCAGTACTTC
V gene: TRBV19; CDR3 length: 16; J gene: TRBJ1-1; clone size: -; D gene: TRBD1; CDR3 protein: CASSIVGGQGFSEAFF; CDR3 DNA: TGTGCCAGTAGTATAGTAGGGGGACAGGGCTTCTCTGAAGCTTTCTTT
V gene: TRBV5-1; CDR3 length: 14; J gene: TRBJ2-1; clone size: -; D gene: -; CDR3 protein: CASSLRRGYNEQFF; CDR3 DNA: TGCGCCAGCAGCTTGCGCCGGGGTTACAATGAGCAGTTCTTC
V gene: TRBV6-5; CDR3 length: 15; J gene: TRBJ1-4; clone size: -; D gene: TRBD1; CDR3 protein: CASSPDRVLNEKLFF; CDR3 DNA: TGTGCCAGCAGCCCCGACAGGGTCCTTAATGAAAAACTGTTTTTT
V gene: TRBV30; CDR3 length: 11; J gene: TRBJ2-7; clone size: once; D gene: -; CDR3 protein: CAWGTRREQYF; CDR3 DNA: TGTGCCTGGGGTACGCGTCGGGAGCAGTACTTC
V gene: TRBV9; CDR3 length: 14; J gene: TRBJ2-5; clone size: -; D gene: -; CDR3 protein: CASSVQGIQETQYF; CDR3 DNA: TGTGCCAGCAGCGTTCAGGGAATCCAAGAGACCCAGTACTTC
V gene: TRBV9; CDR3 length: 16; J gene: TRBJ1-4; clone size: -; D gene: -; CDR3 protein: CASSVAPRGGAEKLFF; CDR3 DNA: TGTGCCAGCAGCGTAGCTCCCCGGGGTGGAGCCGAAAAACTGTTTTTT
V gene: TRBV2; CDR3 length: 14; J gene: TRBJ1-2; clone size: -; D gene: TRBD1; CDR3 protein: CARQGTGYFGGYTF; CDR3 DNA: TGTGCCAGACAGGGGACAGGGTACTTTGGTGGCTACACCTTC
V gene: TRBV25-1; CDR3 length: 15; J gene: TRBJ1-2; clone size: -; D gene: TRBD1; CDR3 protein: CASSIGTGGGYGYTF; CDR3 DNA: TGTGCCAGCAGTATTGGGACAGGGGGCGGCTATGGCTACACCTTC
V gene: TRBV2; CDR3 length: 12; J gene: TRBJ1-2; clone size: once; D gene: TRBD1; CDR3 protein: CATQTGGYGYTF; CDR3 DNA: TGTGCCACACAAACAGGGGGCTATGGCTACACCTTC
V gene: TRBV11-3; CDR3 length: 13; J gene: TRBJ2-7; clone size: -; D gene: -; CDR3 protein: CASSSRQSYEQYF; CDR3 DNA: TGTGCCAGCAGCTCGCGACAGTCCTACGAGCAGTACTTC
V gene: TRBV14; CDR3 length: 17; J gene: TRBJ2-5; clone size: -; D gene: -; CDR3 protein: CASSSTSGVWYQETQYF; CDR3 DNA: TGTGCCAGCAGCTCCACTTCCGGGGTATGGTACCAAGAGACCCAGTACTTC
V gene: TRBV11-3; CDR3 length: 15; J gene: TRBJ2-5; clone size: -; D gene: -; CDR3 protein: CASSLGLQGGETQYF; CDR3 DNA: TGTGCCAGCAGCTTAGGCCTACAGGGGGGGGAGACCCAGTACTTC
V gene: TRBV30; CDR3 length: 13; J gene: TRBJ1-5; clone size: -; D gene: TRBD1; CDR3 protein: CAWTGQEDQPQHF; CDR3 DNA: TGTGCCTGGACCGGACAGGAGGATCAGCCCCAGCATTTT
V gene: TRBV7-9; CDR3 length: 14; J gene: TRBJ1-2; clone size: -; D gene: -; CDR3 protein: CASSQGQGNYGYTF; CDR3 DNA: TGTGCCAGCAGTCAAGGGCAGGGAAACTATGGCTACACCTTC
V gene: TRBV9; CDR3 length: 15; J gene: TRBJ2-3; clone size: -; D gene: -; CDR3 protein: CASSFTGFSTDTQYF; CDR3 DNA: TGTGCCAGCAGCTTCACAGGGTTTAGCACAGATACGCAGTATTTT
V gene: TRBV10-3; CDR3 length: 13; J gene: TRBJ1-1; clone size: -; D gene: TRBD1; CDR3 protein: CAMATGLNTEAFF; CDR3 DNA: TGTGCCATGGCGACAGGGCTGAACACTGAAGCTTTCTTT
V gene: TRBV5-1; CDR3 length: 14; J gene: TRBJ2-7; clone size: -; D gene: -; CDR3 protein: CASSLGLVSNEQYF; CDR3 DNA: TGCGCCAGCAGCTTGGGACTAGTTTCCAACGAGCAGTACTTC
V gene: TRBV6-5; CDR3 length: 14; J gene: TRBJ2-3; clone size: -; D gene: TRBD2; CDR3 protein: CASRAGVITDTQYF; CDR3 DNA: TGTGCCAGCAGGGCGGGGGTAATTACAGATACGCAGTATTTT
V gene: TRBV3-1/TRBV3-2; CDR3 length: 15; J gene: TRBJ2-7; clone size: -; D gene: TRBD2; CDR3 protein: CASSATSGGAYEQYF; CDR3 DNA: TGTGCCAGCAGTGCGACTAGCGGGGGGGCATACGAGCAGTACTTC
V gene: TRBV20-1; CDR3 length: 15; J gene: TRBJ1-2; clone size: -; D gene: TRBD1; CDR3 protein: CSASPRTGRQDGYTF; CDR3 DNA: TGCAGTGCTAGTCCGCGGACAGGGAGGCAAGATGGCTACACCTTC
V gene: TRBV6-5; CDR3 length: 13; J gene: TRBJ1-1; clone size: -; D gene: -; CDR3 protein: CASSYEGDTEAFF; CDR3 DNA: TGTGCCAGCAGTTACGAAGGGGACACTGAAGCTTTCTTT
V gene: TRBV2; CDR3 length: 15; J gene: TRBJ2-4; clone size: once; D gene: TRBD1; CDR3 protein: CASSEDRGAKNIQYF; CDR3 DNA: TGTGCCAGCAGTGAAGACAGGGGGGCCAAAAACATTCAGTACTTC
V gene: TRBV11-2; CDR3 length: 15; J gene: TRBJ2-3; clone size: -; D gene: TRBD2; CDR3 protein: CASSLDGGVADTQYF; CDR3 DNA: TGTGCCAGCAGCTTAGACGGGGGGGTGGCAGATACGCAGTATTTT
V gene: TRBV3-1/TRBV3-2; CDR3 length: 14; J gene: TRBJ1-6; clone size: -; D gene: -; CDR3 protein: CASSIRDNGSPLHF; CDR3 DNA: TGTGCCAGCAGCATACGGGACAACGGTTCACCCCTCCACTTT
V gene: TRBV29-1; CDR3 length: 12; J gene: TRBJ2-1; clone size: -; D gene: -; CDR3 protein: CSVGRGDNEQFF; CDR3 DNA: TGCAGCGTTGGCAGGGGCGACAATGAGCAGTTCTTC
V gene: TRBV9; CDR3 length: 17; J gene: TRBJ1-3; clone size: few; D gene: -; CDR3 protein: CASSVGPAEKSGNTIYF; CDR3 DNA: TGTGCCAGCAGCGTAGGACCCGCGGAAAAATCTGGAAACACCATATATTTT
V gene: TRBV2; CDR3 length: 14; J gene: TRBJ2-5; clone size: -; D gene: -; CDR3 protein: CASIRDIIQETQYF; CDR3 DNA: TGTGCCAGCATCCGGGACATTATACAAGAGACCCAGTACTTC
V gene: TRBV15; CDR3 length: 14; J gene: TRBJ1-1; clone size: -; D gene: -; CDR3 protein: CATSRHSGNTEAFF; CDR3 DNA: TGTGCCACCAGCAGACACAGCGGTAACACTGAAGCTTTCTTT
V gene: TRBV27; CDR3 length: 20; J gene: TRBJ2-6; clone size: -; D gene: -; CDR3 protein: CASSYKGRFYGGTGANVLTF; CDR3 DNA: TGTGCCAGCAGTTATAAAGGACGGTTTTATGGGGGCACTGGGGCCAACGTCCTGACTTTC
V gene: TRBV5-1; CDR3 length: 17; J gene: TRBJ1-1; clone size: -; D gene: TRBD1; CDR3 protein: CASSNRDRGRKSTEAFF; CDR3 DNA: TGCGCCAGCAGTAACCGGGACAGGGGGCGGAAGAGTACTGAAGCTTTCTTT
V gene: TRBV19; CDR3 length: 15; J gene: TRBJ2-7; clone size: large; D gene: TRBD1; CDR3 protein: CASSAGIGGFYEQYF; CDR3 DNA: TGTGCCAGTAGCGCAGGGATAGGGGGCTTCTACGAGCAGTACTTC
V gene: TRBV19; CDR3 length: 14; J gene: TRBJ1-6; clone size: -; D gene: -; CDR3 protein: CASRTGQYNSPLHF; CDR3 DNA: TGTGCCAGTAGGACAGGACAGTATAATTCACCCCTCCACTTT
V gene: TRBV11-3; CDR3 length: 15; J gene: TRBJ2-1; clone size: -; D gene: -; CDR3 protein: CASSSTWASYNEQFF; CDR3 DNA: TGTGCCAGCAGCTCAACGTGGGCCTCCTACAATGAGCAGTTCTTC
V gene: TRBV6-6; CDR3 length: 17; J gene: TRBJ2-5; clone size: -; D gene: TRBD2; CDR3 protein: CASRRTTSGGFQETQYF; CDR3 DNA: TGTGCCAGCAGGCGAACGACTAGCGGGGGGTTCCAAGAGACCCAGTACTTC
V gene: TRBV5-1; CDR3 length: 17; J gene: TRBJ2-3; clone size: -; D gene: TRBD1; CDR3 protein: CASSFGTGGWSTDTQYF; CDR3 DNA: TGCGCCAGCAGCTTTGGGACAGGGGGATGGAGCACAGATACGCAGTATTTT